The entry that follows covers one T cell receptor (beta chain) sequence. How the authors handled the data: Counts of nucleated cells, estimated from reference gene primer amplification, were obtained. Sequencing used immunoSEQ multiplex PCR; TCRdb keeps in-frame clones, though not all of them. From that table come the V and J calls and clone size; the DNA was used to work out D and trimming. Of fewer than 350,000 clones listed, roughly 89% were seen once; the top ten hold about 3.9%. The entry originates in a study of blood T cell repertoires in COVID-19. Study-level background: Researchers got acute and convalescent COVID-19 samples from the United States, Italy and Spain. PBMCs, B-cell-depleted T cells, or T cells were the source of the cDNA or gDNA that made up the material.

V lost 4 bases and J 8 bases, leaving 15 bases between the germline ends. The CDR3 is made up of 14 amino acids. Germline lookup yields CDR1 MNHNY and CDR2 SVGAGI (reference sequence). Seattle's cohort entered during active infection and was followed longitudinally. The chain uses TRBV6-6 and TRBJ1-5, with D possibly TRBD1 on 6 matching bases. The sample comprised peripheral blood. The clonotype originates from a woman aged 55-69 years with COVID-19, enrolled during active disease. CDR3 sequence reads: CASSSQGSLKPQHF. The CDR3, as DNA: TGTGCCAGCAGTTCCCAGGGGTCATTGAAGCCCCAGCATTTT.